Following are 13 T cell receptor beta chains from one sample sequenced in a study of patients and donors after allogeneic stem cell transplantation. MiXCR, applied by TCRdb to the RT-PCR reads, yields one record per CDR3 protein. The sample lists roughly 880,000 distinct CDR3 sequences, 18% seen once, with around 6% in the top ten. Specimen: blood, either unsorted or a sorted T cell fraction (not recorded which). These receptor sequences come from a human donor who was either an allogeneic HSCT recipient or a stem cell or donor lymphocyte infusion donor (not recorded which). It is not recorded whose cells these are; they may come from a transplant donor.

The V call is TRBV12-3 or TRBV12-4, the J call TRBJ1-1; 8 bases fit TRBD1. The CDR3 extends over 16 amino acids. V dropped 4 bases and J dropped 0; count of bases not matched to a gene: 7. The CDR3 region has the DNA TGTGCCAGCAGTTCCGGACAGGGCCCCATGAACACTGAAGCTTTCTTT. Residues: CASSSGQGPMNTEAFF.

The gene calls are TRBV11-2 and TRBJ1-2, with 7 bases fitting TRBD1. CDR1 and CDR2 from the germline V gene are SGHAT and FQNNGV. J gave up 4 bases and V 3 bases, and 5 bases lay outside the gene matches. The CDR3 runs to 14 residues. The CDR3 loop is CASSFRDSFYGYTF. The CDR3 region has the DNA TGTGCCAGCAGCTTCCGGGACAGCTTCTATGGCTACACCTTC. Looking up the rest from reference TRBV11-2 and TRBJ1-2 gives the full variable domain: EAGVAQSPRYKIIEKRQSVAFWCNPISGHATLYWYQQILGQGPKLLIQFQNNGVVDDSQLPKDRFSAERLKGVDSTLKIQPAKLEDSAVYLCASSFRDSFYGYTFGSGTRLTVV.

This clonotype was found a few times. The gene calls are TRBV7-2 and TRBJ2-2, with 8 bases matching TRBD2. CDR3 length: 16 residues. With V trimmed by 3 bases and J by 1 base, 4 bases remained unmatched. CDR1 and CDR2 from the germline V gene are SGHTA and FQGNSA. The CDR3 DNA reads as TGTGCCAGCAGCTTTGGACTAGCAGAGAACACCGGGGAGCTGTTTTTT. Encoded protein: CASSFGLAENTGELFF.

This clonotype showed up just a few times. The chain links TRBV20-1 to TRBJ2-7; D unclear. The CDR3 has 10 residues. V was trimmed by 6 bases and J by 3 bases, leaving 6 bases between them. CDR1 DFQATT and CDR2 SNEGSKA come from the germline V gene (reference sequence). CDR3 sequence reads: CSATNYEQYF. The CDR3 nucleotides read TGCAGTGCGACGAACTACGAGCAGTACTTC.

The sample holds a few counts of this clonotype. The chain couples TRBV7-3 to TRBJ2-2, with 10 bases that match TRBD1. Germline values: CDR1 SGHTA, CDR2 FQGTGA. This CDR3 contains 18 residues. With V trimmed by 1 base and J by 3 bases, 8 bases remained unmatched. The CDR3 loop is CASSLKLWGQGYTGELFF. The CDR3 DNA reads TGTGCCAGCAGCTTAAAACTGTGGGGACAGGGGTACACCGGGGAGCTGTTTTTT.

This clonotype was observed a handful of times. The chain joins TRBV18 to TRBJ2-7; 11 bases align to TRBD2. Looked up from germline, CDR1 is KGHSH and CDR2 is LQKENI. The CDR3 runs to 14 residues. V trimming: 3 bases; J trimming: 6 bases; junction bases outside the gene matches: 4. The CDR3 DNA is TGTGCCAGCTCACCGACTAGCGGGATAACCGAGCAGTACTTC. This encodes CASSPTSGITEQYF.

The CDR3 protein is CASSLGTALQETQYF. The DNA of the CDR3 is TGTGCCAGCAGCTTGGGGACAGCCCTCCAAGAGACCCAGTACTTC. The chain employs TRBV7-9 and TRBJ2-5, with 7 bases aligning to TRBD1. V trimming: 3 bases; J trimming: 1 base; junction bases outside the gene matches: 5. This CDR3 has 15 residues. Germline CDR1 is SEHNR and CDR2 is FQNEAQ (reference sequence).

This clonotype was seen at least ten times. V and J are TRBV6-5 and TRBJ1-1; D may be TRBD1 (5 bases). Trimming removed 7 bases from V and 10 bases from J, with 13 bases in between. Germline V gene sequence: CDR1 MNHEY, CDR2 SVGAGI. The CDR3 length is 11 residues. CDR3 region: CASTDGDAAFF. The CDR3 nucleotides are TGTGCCAGCACCGACGGGGACGCAGCTTTCTTT.

This clonotype was seen a handful of times. The CDR3 region has the DNA TGTGCCAGCAGCTTACAACAGGCCCATCAGCCCCAGCATTTT. It encodes CASSLQQAHQPQHF. The rearrangement joins TRBV7-2 to TRBJ1-5; D is perhaps TRBD1 (5 bases). V shed 2 bases and J shed 5 bases, with 10 bases lying between them. The CDR3 runs to 14 residues. CDR1 and CDR2 from the germline V gene are SGHTA and FQGNSA.

This clonotype occurred many times. The V gene is TRBV12-3 or TRBV12-4, the J gene TRBJ2-1; TRBD2 might be the D (7 bases). The V and J ends lost 1 base and 3 bases respectively, with 16 bases between them. This CDR3 comprises 17 residues. The CDR3 sequence is CASSLGEGGTIYNEQFF. CDR3 sequence (DNA): TGTGCCAGCAGTTTAGGGGAGGGGGGGACGATCTACAATGAGCAGTTCTTC.

This chain uses TRBV15 with TRBJ1-6; the match to TRBD1 covers 9 bases. Germline CDR1 and CDR2: LNHNV and YYDKDF (reference sequence). Trimming cost V 3 bases and J 8 bases; bases outside gene matches: 5. The CDR3 totals 15 residues. CDR3 residues: CATSRADRGDSPLHF. CDR3 nucleotide sequence: TGTGCCACCAGCAGGGCGGACAGGGGAGATTCACCCCTCCACTTT.

This clonotype was seen more than once but under ten times. The chain joins TRBV20-1 to TRBJ1-5, with TRBD1 matching 7 bases. Germline V gives CDR1 DFQATT, CDR2 SNEGSKA (reference sequence). The CDR3 length is 14 residues. V lost 6 bases, J lost 4 bases, and 9 bases stayed unmatched. CDR3 nucleotides: TGCAGTGCAACCCGGGACAGCATAAATCAGCCCCAGCATTTT. Translation: CSATRDSINQPQHF.

The rearrangement joins TRBV6-5 to TRBJ1-6; TRBD1 matches 9 bases. Germline V CDR1 and CDR2: MNHEY, SVGAGI. The CDR3 has 16 residues. Trimming removed 0 bases from V and 7 bases from J; junction bases left unmatched: 4. CDR3 in DNA: TGTGCCAGCAGTTACTCCTCCGGGACAGGGAATTCACCCCTCCACTTT. Translation: CASSYSSGTGNSPLHF.